The 11 T cell receptor beta chains reported below all come from one sample, sequenced in a study (dated by TCRdb to between 2014 and 2016). Receptor amplification or capture employed 5' RACE. The sequencer listed for this sample is Illumina MiSeq. TCRdb trimmed the raw reads at Q25, called clones with MiXCR and kept productive beta chains. Each entry merges the rows of one CDR3 protein and shows their most common DNA and genes. The sample yields roughly 64,000 distinct CDR3 sequences; approximately 23% were counted once. 2.5% to 3% of the sample is held by the ten biggest clonotypes. The source material was memory CD4+ T cells sorted from a lymph node. Per the publication, the cell subset or site label means: memory CD4+ T cells, CD4+CD45RO+CD25-. All receptors come from a female donor with breast cancer.

The rearrangement links TRBV12-3 or TRBV12-4 to TRBJ2-1, with D tentatively TRBD1 (6 bases). This CDR3 is 15 amino acids long. Trimming cost V 2 bases and J 2 bases, with 10 bases left between them. The CDR3 DNA reads TGTGCCAGCAGTTTATTAGGGGGTCCCTACAATGAGCAGTTCTTC. It yields the protein CASSLLGGPYNEQFF.

The V gene is TRBV28, the J gene TRBJ1-1; 9 positions agree with TRBD1. CDR1 and CDR2 from the germline V gene are MDHEN and SYDVKM. CDR3 length: 17 residues. The J segment lost 2 bases and the V segment lost 8 bases, leaving 15 bases of the junction unmatched. CDR3 residues: CASSSTGGGRQNTEAFF. CDR3 DNA sequence: TGTGCCAGCTCATCCACAGGGGGCGGGCGCCAAAACACTGAAGCTTTCTTT.

This clonotype was detected a few times. This rearrangement joins TRBV6-1 to TRBJ2-6; perhaps TRBD2 as D (5 bases). Germline V CDR1 and CDR2: MNHNS, SASEGT. This CDR3 is built from 15 residues. V lost 6 bases and J lost 0, with 9 bases in between. Written as DNA, the CDR3 is TGTGCCAGCAGCTCGGGGATCTCTGGGGCCAACGTCCTGACTTTC. Translation: CASSSGISGANVLTF.

In regard to this clonotype: A much larger clone lies a single base off, so this may be a read error. The chain joins TRBV27 to TRBJ1-5, with D perhaps TRBD1 (5 bases). CDR1 is MNHEY, CDR2 SMNVEV, per germline (reference sequence). There are 12 residues in the CDR3. Trimming removed 6 bases at V and 3 bases at J, with 6 bases between. CDR3 amino acids: CASRTDNQPQHF. The CDR3 DNA is TGTGCCAGCAGGACAGACAATCAGCCCCAGCATTTT.

In its sample, this clonotype was seen once. This may arise from a read error, as a much more abundant clone is one base away. The chain has TRBV5-1 and TRBJ1-6, with 7 bases fitting TRBD1. The CDR3 is made up of 15 amino acids. Per germline, CDR1 SGHRS and CDR2 YFSETQ. Germline trimming cut 1 base from V and 9 bases from J; bases unmatched to any gene: 7. In DNA, the CDR3 is TGCGCCAGCAGCTTGCAGGGGGGAAATAGTTCACCCCTCCACTTT. Its protein is CASSLQGGNSSPLHF.

This clonotype has a handful of counts. The chain links TRBV7-2 to TRBJ2-3; D is ambiguous. V lost 2 bases and J lost 0, with 6 bases in between. The V gene's germline CDR1 is SGHTA and CDR2 FQGNSA. The length of the CDR3 is 14 residues. This chain's CDR3 is CASSLSSSTDTQYF. In nucleotides, the CDR3 is TGTGCCAGCAGCTTATCTTCCAGCACAGATACGCAGTATTTT.

This clonotype has at least ten counts. The rearrangement joins TRBV11-2 to TRBJ1-2; D not resolved. Per the germline V gene, CDR1 is SGHAT and CDR2 is FQNNGV. The CDR3 length is 13 residues. V dropped 3 bases and J dropped 7 bases, with 12 bases sitting between them. CDR3 nucleotides: TGTGCCAGCAGCTTCCCTCCCTTCGGTGGCTACACCTTC. It is translated as CASSFPPFGGYTF.

The chain combines TRBV5-1 with TRBJ2-1, with 9 positions matching TRBD1. Trimming cost V 7 bases and J 3 bases; bases outside gene matches: 5. CDR3 size: 14 residues. Germline CDR1 and CDR2: SGHRS and YFSETQ. CDR3 DNA: TGCGCCAGCGAGACAGGGGGGATCTACAATGAGCAGTTCTTC. Translated: CASETGGIYNEQFF.

The chain uses TRBV7-2 and TRBJ2-7; D is undetermined. The CDR3 extends over 13 amino acids. Germline loops: CDR1 SGHTA, CDR2 FQGNSA. Deletions cut 0 bases from V and 8 bases from J, with 11 bases between. CDR3 coding DNA: TGTGCCAGCAGCTTAGCTGCAGGTGAAAAGCAGTACTTC. The encoded protein is CASSLAAGEKQYF.

This chain connects TRBV7-8 to TRBJ2-6; D might be TRBD1 (6 bases). V lost 3 bases and J lost 4, with 13 bases in between. The CDR3 is made up of 16 amino acids. Germline V gene lookup returns CDR1 SGHVS and CDR2 FQNEAQ. This CDR3 is CASSFYRVPGANVLTF. CDR3 DNA sequence: TGTGCCAGCAGCTTTTACAGGGTCCCAGGGGCCAACGTCCTGACTTTC.

This sequence joins TRBV5-1 and TRBJ2-1, with D unresolved. With 0 bases removed from V and 0 bases from J, the gap between germline ends came to 10 bases. The CDR3 contains 16 residues. Germline CDR1 is SGHRS and CDR2 is YFSETQ. The CDR3 coding sequence is TGCGCCAGCAGCTTGGAGGGTCGTAGCTCCTACAATGAGCAGTTCTTC. It encodes CASSLEGRSSYNEQFF.